The next 32 T cell receptor beta chains were all read from a single sample in a study of a mutant IDH1 vaccine in newly diagnosed glioma. The time point was: baseline, week 1 (first vaccination visit). The treatment here: pre-vaccination baseline after standard-of-care therapy. Here immunoSEQ multiplex PCR was the method, and the copy in TCRdb shows in-frame clones only, minus some. The table lists about 59,000 clones, 91% of them singletons. Sequencing used PBMCs, obtained from a glioma patient treated with radiotherapy, temozolomide or both. The receptors stem from a man aged 50 to 59 with glioma.

Written as DNA, the CDR3 is TGTGCCAGCAGTGGCCAGGGCGGGTCAAACACCGGGGAGCTGTTTTTT. This gives the protein CASSGQGGSNTGELFF. V is TRBV2 and J is TRBJ2-2, with D perhaps given as TRBD1 or TRBD2 (5 bases each). The CDR3 sequence is 16 residues long. V lost 4 bases to trimming and J lost 2 bases, with 14 bases between them. Per germline, CDR1 SNHLY and CDR2 FYNNEI.

J is TRBJ2-3 and V is TRBV7-9; TRBD2 aligns across 10 bases. The CDR3 covers 16 residues. Germline assignment: CDR1 SEHNR and CDR2 FQNEAQ (reference sequence). Trimming cost V 2 bases and J 4 bases; bases outside gene matches: 6. The DNA of the CDR3 is TGTGCCAGCAGCTTAACTAGCGGGGCTCTGGCAGATACGCAGTATTTT. This codes for CASSLTSGALADTQYF.

The rearrangement links TRBV7-6 to TRBJ1-2; D may be TRBD1 (6 bases). The CDR3 runs to 13 residues. Trimming pared 5 bases from V and 2 bases from J, leaving 9 bases between. Germline V gives CDR1 SGHVS, CDR2 FNYEAQ. The CDR3 sequence is CASSGQTNYGYTF. Here the CDR3 DNA reads TGTGCCAGCAGCGGACAGACCAACTATGGCTACACCTTC.

The V call is TRBV19, the J call TRBJ1-5; perhaps TRBD1 as D (5 bases). Between the trimmed V and J ends, which lost 4 bases and 6 bases, there was a span of 22 bases. This CDR3 comprises 17 residues. Germline V gene lookup returns CDR1 LNHDA and CDR2 SQIVND (reference sequence). The CDR3 nucleotides read TGTGCCAGTAGTAGGAGGAGATCTCAGGGCGGCCCTCAGCCCCAGCATTTT. Encoded protein: CASSRRRSQGGPQPQHF.

The chain links TRBV6-5 to TRBJ1-4, with 8 nucleotides matching TRBD1. The CDR3 length is 15 residues. Germline assignment: CDR1 MNHEY and CDR2 SVGAGI. V lost 5 bases, J lost 3 bases, and 5 bases stayed unmatched. CDR3 residues: CASSPGQGPNEKLFF. In nucleotides, the CDR3 is TGTGCCAGCAGTCCCGGACAGGGCCCTAATGAAAAACTGTTTTTT.

This sequence joins TRBV5-1 and TRBJ2-2; no definite D call. Germline CDR1 is SGHRS and CDR2 is YFSETQ. The CDR3 is made up of 15 amino acids. Trimming shortened V by 4 bases and J by 6 bases, and 16 bases separated the two germline ends. The CDR3 sequence: CASSNATSRAGELFF. The CDR3 DNA reads as TGCGCCAGCAGCAACGCGACATCACGAGCCGGGGAGCTGTTTTTT.

The chain joins TRBV28 to TRBJ2-7, with 10 bases lining up with TRBD2. The ends lost 3 bases at V and 3 bases at J; junction bases unmatched: 5. The CDR3 is 15 amino acids. Germline CDR1 is MDHEN and CDR2 is SYDVKM. For the CDR3, the DNA is TGTGCCAGCAGTTTGCGGACTAGCGGCCTCTACGAGCAGTACTTC. This sequence encodes CASSLRTSGLYEQYF.

The chain links TRBV5-1 to TRBJ2-5; possibly TRBD2 for D (5 bases). V lost 3 bases and J lost 5, with 17 bases in between. The CDR3 totals 15 residues. Germline-derived CDR1 and CDR2 are SGHRS and YFSETQ. The CDR3 protein is CASSWLLESIETQYF. CDR3 nucleotide sequence: TGCGCCAGCAGCTGGCTACTAGAATCGATCGAGACCCAGTACTTC.

J is TRBJ1-5 and V is TRBV9; D is unresolved. The CDR3 runs to 14 residues. Germline V CDR1 and CDR2: SGDLS, YYNGEE. The ends were cut back, 3 bases at V and 0 bases at J, with 7 bases in the middle. The CDR3 sequence is CASSGAHSNQPQHF. The CDR3 coding sequence is TGTGCCAGCAGCGGGGCCCATAGCAATCAGCCCCAGCATTTT.

V gene TRBV9 combines with J gene TRBJ2-1; a possible D gene is TRBD2 (5 bases). Germline CDR1 reads SGDLS; CDR2 reads YYNGEE. The CDR3 runs 15 residues. Trimming took off 3 bases at V and 4 bases at J, with 14 bases between the two ends. CDR3 loop: CASSGGGWGYNEQFF. CDR3 coding DNA: TGTGCCAGCAGCGGAGGAGGATGGGGATACAATGAGCAGTTCTTC. Complete variable domain (other parts from reference TRBV9 and TRBJ2-1): DSGVTQTPKHLITATGQRVTLRCSPRSGDLSVYWYQQSLDQGLQFLIQYYNGEERAKGNILERFSAQQFPDLHSELNLSSLELGDSALYFCASSGGGWGYNEQFFGPGTRLTVL.

The chain combines TRBV6-1 with TRBJ1-6, with TRBD1 matching 11 bases. V lost 6 bases and J lost 16; bases outside the gene matches: 5. In germline, CDR1 is MNHNS, CDR2 SASEGT. This CDR3 is 12 amino acids long. In DNA, the CDR3 is TGTGCCAGCAGATCCGGGACAGGGGGTCTCCACTTT. Translation: CASRSGTGGLHF.

The rearrangement links TRBV29-1 to TRBJ1-1; TRBD1 might be the D (5 bases). CDR1 and CDR2 (germline): SQVTM, ANQGSEA. Trimming took 4 bases from V and 1 from J, leaving 13 bases between them. The length of the CDR3 is 14 residues. CDR3 sequence (DNA): TGCAGCGTTGCTCGGGACGGACAGAACACTGAAGCTTTCTTT. Its translation is CSVARDGQNTEAFF. The variable domain in full, with the rest retrieved from reference TRBV29-1 and TRBJ1-1, is SAVISQKPSRDICQRGTSLTIQCQVDSQVTMMFWYRQQPGQSLTLIATANQGSEATYESGFVIDKFPISRPNLTFSTLTVSNMSPEDSSIYLCSVARDGQNTEAFFGQGTRLTVV.

The chain has TRBV6-6 and TRBJ2-5, with D perhaps given as TRBD1 or TRBD2 (6 bases each). The CDR3 is made up of 15 amino acids. Trimming stripped 7 bases from V and 9 bases from J, with 24 bases between. CDR1 is MNHNY and CDR2 is SVGAGI in the germline V gene (reference sequence). CDR3 protein: CASIQGPGLRQAQYF. The CDR3 DNA follows: TGTGCCAGCATCCAGGGCCCCGGACTACGACAGGCCCAGTACTTC.

This chain joins TRBV28 and TRBJ2-7, with D tentatively TRBD2 (5 bases). CDR1 and CDR2 from the germline V gene are MDHEN and SYDVKM. This CDR3 region has 15 residues. V gave up 4 bases and J gave up 2 bases, with 15 bases separating them. The CDR3 DNA is TGTGCCAGCAGTTCCCCGAGGACTCCCCCCTACGAGCAGTACTTC. Its protein is CASSSPRTPPYEQYF.

V usage is TRBV19 and J usage is TRBJ2-7, with unresolved D. Trimming took 4 bases from V and 4 from J, leaving 23 bases between them. Germline loops: CDR1 LNHDA, CDR2 SQIVND (reference sequence). The CDR3 spans 17 residues. The CDR3 region has the DNA TGTGCCAGTAGTAAGGTGAAAAACCCAAACACAGATTACGAGCAGTACTTC. It translates to CASSKVKNPNTDYEQYF. The whole variable domain, filled in from reference TRBV19 and TRBJ2-7, reads DGGITQSPKYLFRKEGQNVTLSCEQNLNHDAMYWYRQDPGQGLRLIYYSQIVNDFQKGDIAEGYSVSREKKESFPLTVTSAQKNPTAFYLCASSKVKNPNTDYEQYFGPGTRLTVT.

The table lists this clone with a count of one. The chain employs TRBV5-1 and TRBJ2-5; 12 nucleotides line up with TRBD1. In germline, CDR1 is SGHRS, CDR2 YFSETQ. This CDR3 is built from 18 residues. V lost 3 bases, J lost 4 bases, and 13 bases stayed unmatched. The CDR3 DNA is TGCGCCAGCAGCTCGGGGGGACAGGGGGCCGGTAATGGAGAGACCCAGTACTTC. It specifies CASSSGGQGAGNGETQYF.

This clone was observed once. The chain employs TRBV5-4 and TRBJ2-2; D is undetermined. The length of the CDR3 is 14 residues. Trimming pared 2 bases from V and 3 bases from J, leaving 8 bases between. CDR1 is SGHNT and CDR2 is YYREEE in the germline V gene (reference sequence). CDR3 coding DNA: TGTGCCAGCAGCTTAACCCAATACACCGGGGAGCTGTTTTTT. Translation gives CASSLTQYTGELFF.

The J gene is TRBJ2-3, the V gene TRBV9; D gene ambiguous. Germline assignment: CDR1 SGDLS and CDR2 YYNGEE. V lost 3 bases and J lost 2, with 19 bases in between. The CDR3 totals 17 residues. The CDR3 DNA reads TGTGCCAGCAGCGCCTTTTTCCAACGGGCCAACACAGATACGCAGTATTTT. Its translation: CASSAFFQRANTDTQYF.

In the case of this clone: The junction departs from germline at one end; a sequencing error may be responsible. This rearrangement joins TRBV7-7 to TRBJ2-1; D not resolved. CDR1 and CDR2 (germline): SSHAT, FNYEAQ (reference sequence). The CDR3 length is 13 residues. CDR3 bases: TGTGCTAGCAGCTTAGGCGTCGTGTATGAGCAGTTCTTC. It codes for CASSLGVVYEQFF.

This clone occurred a few times. This rearrangement joins TRBV4-2 to TRBJ1-6; the match to TRBD1 covers 12 bases. CDR3 size: 19 residues. With V trimmed by 4 bases and J by 7 bases, 14 bases remained unmatched. CDR1 and CDR2 from the germline V gene are LGHNA and YNFKEQ. The CDR3 DNA is TGTGCCAGCAGCCCCGGGACAGGGGGCGTCCTAGGGGCCAATTCACCCCTCCACTTT. Protein product: CASSPGTGGVLGANSPLHF.

The genes are TRBV5-1 and TRBJ1-2; 7 bases align to TRBD1. The trim removed 2 bases at V and 3 bases at J, leaving 7 bases unmatched. Germline-derived CDR1 and CDR2 are SGHRS and YFSETQ. The CDR3 runs to 15 residues. CDR3 DNA: TGCGCCAGCAGCTTTGAGGGGGCGGAAGACTATGGCTACACCTTC. This codes for CASSFEGAEDYGYTF.

In DNA, the CDR3 is TGTGCCAGTAGACAACGGGACAGCATGAACACTGAAGCTTTCTTT. Translating it yields CASRQRDSMNTEAFF. V usage is TRBV19 and J usage is TRBJ1-1; 7 bases fit TRBD1. The junction had 7 bases not matched to a gene; V was cut back by 6 bases and J by 0 bases. The CDR3 length is 15 residues. Germline-derived CDR1 and CDR2 are LNHDA and SQIVND (reference sequence).

V gene TRBV7-8 combines with J gene TRBJ2-5, with 10 bases fitting TRBD1. The CDR3 has 14 residues. Trimming removed 5 bases from V and 5 bases from J; junction bases left unmatched: 5. The germline V gene has CDR1 SGHVS and CDR2 FQNEAQ. The CDR3 sequence is CASSQDRGRETQYF. CDR3 DNA: TGTGCCAGCAGCCAAGACAGGGGGCGGGAGACCCAGTACTTC.

The rearrangement uses TRBV28 and TRBJ1-3, with D uncertain. CDR1 is MDHEN and CDR2 is SYDVKM in the germline V gene. The CDR3 has 14 amino acids. V gave up 6 bases and J gave up 4 bases, with 13 bases separating them. As DNA, the CDR3 is TGTGCCAGCAGGCCACCCGGGAGCGGAAACACCATATATTTT. Its translation is CASRPPGSGNTIYF.

This chain uses TRBV19 with TRBJ2-1; D ambiguous. Germline CDR1 is LNHDA and CDR2 is SQIVND (reference sequence). There are 13 residues in the CDR3. V lost 10 bases to trimming and J lost 3 bases, with 13 bases between them. This CDR3 is CATKEKFYNEQFF. CDR3 bases: TGTGCCACCAAGGAGAAGTTCTACAATGAGCAGTTCTTC.

The rearrangement uses TRBV18 and TRBJ1-3, with no clear D. The CDR3 spans 16 residues. Looked up from germline, CDR1 is KGHSH and CDR2 is LQKENI. Trimming shortened V by 0 bases and J by 2 bases, and 11 bases separated the two germline ends. CDR3 DNA: TGTGCCAGCTCACCACCCGTACAGTTAGCTGGAAACACCATATATTTT. Translated: CASSPPVQLAGNTIYF.

The rearrangement links TRBV30 to TRBJ1-2, with D possibly matching TRBD1 (6 bases). The V end was cut by 3 bases, the J end by 7 bases, with 21 bases between. Germline-derived CDR1 and CDR2 are GTSNPN and SVGIG (reference sequence). The CDR3 spans 15 residues. The CDR3: CAWRGGTLDPGGYTF. The CDR3 nucleotides read TGTGCCTGGAGGGGGGGGACACTTGATCCCGGTGGCTACACCTTC.

V is TRBV18 and J is TRBJ1-5; 7 nucleotides line up with TRBD1. CDR1 and CDR2 from the germline V gene are KGHSH and LQKENI. CDR3 length equals 16 residues. After removal of 3 bases from V and 7 bases from J, the junction contained 12 bases not matched to a gene. The DNA for the CDR3 is TGTGCCAGCTCACCGGCAGCGAGGCAGGGGGAACAGCCCCAGCATTTT. The encoded protein is CASSPAARQGEQPQHF.

The chain links TRBV27 to TRBJ2-5; possibly TRBD1 for D (7 bases). CDR3 size: 16 residues. Trimming took off 6 bases at V and 5 bases at J, with 22 bases between the two ends. The germline CDR1 and CDR2 sequences are MNHEY and SMNVEV (reference sequence). CDR3 sequence reads: CASRARRTGGVETQYF. DNA of the CDR3: TGTGCCAGCAGAGCGCGTAGGACAGGAGGGGTGGAGACCCAGTACTTC.

The genes are TRBV15 and TRBJ2-7, with 7 nucleotides matching TRBD1. Trimming removed 3 bases from V and 6 bases from J; junction bases left unmatched: 8. Germline loops: CDR1 LNHNV, CDR2 YYDKDF (reference sequence). The CDR3 is made up of 14 amino acids. CDR3 amino acids: CATSSWDSRTEQYF. The CDR3, as DNA: TGTGCCACCAGCAGCTGGGACAGCCGAACCGAGCAGTACTTC.

The J gene is TRBJ2-7, the V gene TRBV5-1; possible D gene TRBD1, 6 bases. CDR3 size: 15 residues. The germline CDR1 and CDR2 sequences are SGHRS and YFSETQ. Trimming shortened V by 2 bases and J by 1 base, and 13 bases separated the two germline ends. The CDR3 DNA reads TGCGCCAGCAGCTTTGAACAGGGAAATTCCTACGAGCAGTACTTC. Its translation: CASSFEQGNSYEQYF.

This clone was found a few times. The CDR3 nucleotides read TGTGCCAGTAGTACCCAGGGACAGGGACACTATGGCTACACCTTC. Translating gives CASSTQGQGHYGYTF. The chain links TRBV19 to TRBJ1-2; 9 bases are shared with TRBD1. CDR3 length: 15 residues. With 4 bases clipped from V and 3 bases from J, the junction kept 6 bases outside the gene matches. Per germline, CDR1 LNHDA and CDR2 SQIVND (reference sequence).